This TCR beta chain stems from a study of CD8+ T cells in alopecia areata. Germline V lookup: CDR1 SQVTM, CDR2 ANQGSEA. V lost 7 bases and J 5 bases, leaving 17 bases between the germline ends. The CDR3 contains 13 residues. RNA was extracted and reverse transcribed into cDNA as the sequencing template. Sequenced by immunoSEQ multiplex PCR; TCRdb stores in-frame clones only, minus some. The table lists 200,000 to 250,000 clones, 55% to 70% of them singletons, with around 3.9% in the top ten. Treatment meaning: oral pan-JAK inhibitor, 5-10 mg twice daily. Sampling of alopecia areata patients yielded lesional scalp punch biopsies as well as peripheral blood. This clone was observed a handful of times.

V usage is TRBV29-1 and J usage is TRBJ2-5, with D possibly TRBD2 on 5 matching bases. Here the sequenced sample was CD4+ T cells sorted from blood, taken at week 4, from a patient treated with tofacitinib. The source of this sequence is a human donor with alopecia areata. Written as DNA, the CDR3 is TGCAGCGGAACGGCTTTGAGGGAGGAGACCCAGTACTTC. Its translation: CSGTALREETQYF.